This entry lists 8 T cell receptor beta chains sequenced from one sample in a study of shared clonotypes between healthy human individuals. Data came from immunoSEQ multiplex PCR; TCRdb stores just in-frame clones and leaves some out. The table has around 2.1 million clones, about 94% seen once. Sequences were obtained from naive CD4+ T cells sorted from blood. The subset was: CD45RA+ positively selected. Source of these receptors: a man younger than 30 in good health.

The genes are TRBV5-1 and TRBJ1-2; D gene ambiguous. The CDR3 loop spans 12 amino acids. V was clipped by 0 bases and J by 13 bases, with 13 bases between them. Germline V gene lookup returns CDR1 SGHRS and CDR2 YFSETQ. In DNA, the CDR3 is TGCGCCAGCAGCTTGGTGGCAGATAGAGTCACCTTC. It is translated as CASSLVADRVTF.

The chain links TRBV19 to TRBJ2-7; no clear D gene. The V end was cut by 4 bases, the J end by 2 bases, with 6 bases between. This CDR3 is built from 12 residues. Germline CDR1 reads LNHDA; CDR2 reads SQIVND (reference sequence). The CDR3 loop reads CASSRSPYEQYF. CDR3 DNA sequence: TGTGCCAGTAGTAGGTCCCCCTACGAGCAGTACTTC.

The CDR3: CASGVVGQGDRSQHF. The CDR3 DNA is TGTGCCAGCGGGGTGGTGGGGCAGGGCGATAGGTCCCAGCATTTT. The chain carries TRBV28 and TRBJ1-5; D possibly corresponds to TRBD1 (5 bases). This CDR3 comprises 15 residues. V lost 8 bases and J 11 bases, leaving 25 bases between the germline ends. The V gene's germline CDR1 is MDHEN and CDR2 SYDVKM.

The chain employs TRBV6-5 and TRBJ1-6; D not certain. This CDR3 region has 12 residues. Between the trimmed V and J ends, which lost 6 bases and 9 bases, there was a span of 9 bases. CDR1 is MNHEY and CDR2 is SVGAGI in the germline V gene. CDR3 DNA: TGTGCCAGCAGCGAGAGGCGTTCACCCCTCCACTTT. Translation gives CASSERRSPLHF.

The J gene is TRBJ2-2, the V gene TRBV6-4; D possibly corresponds to TRBD2 (5 bases). Looked up from germline, CDR1 is MRHNA and CDR2 is SNTAGT. This CDR3 has 15 amino acids. With 5 bases removed from V and 2 bases from J, the gap between germline ends came to 12 bases. CDR3 in amino acids: CASSPRGLNTGELFF. The CDR3 nucleotides are TGTGCCAGCAGTCCGCGTGGACTTAACACCGGGGAGCTGTTTTTT.

Comment on this clone: The same CDR3 is also encoded by other DNA sequences in this sample. This sequence joins TRBV5-1 and TRBJ2-7, with D perhaps being TRBD1 or TRBD2 (5 bases each). From germline, CDR1 is SGHRS and CDR2 YFSETQ. The V and J ends lost 0 bases and 4 bases respectively, with 11 bases between them. This CDR3 comprises 14 residues. The chain's CDR3 is CASSLAGRGYEQYF. As DNA, the CDR3 is TGCGCCAGCAGCTTGGCGGGGCGAGGGTACGAGCAGTACTTC.

This chain joins TRBV15 and TRBJ1-2; 9 bases map to TRBD1. Germline lookup yields CDR1 LNHNV and CDR2 YYDKDF (reference sequence). V lost 1 base and J lost 6; bases outside the gene matches: 3. The CDR3 has 14 residues. The CDR3 nucleotides read TGTGCCACCAGCAGAGTTGGACAGGGGAATGGCTACACCTTC. Its protein is CATSRVGQGNGYTF.

V and J are TRBV7-9 and TRBJ1-1, with 10 bases fitting TRBD1. CDR3 length: 15 residues. Germline CDR1 and CDR2: SEHNR and FQNEAQ (reference sequence). V shed 4 bases and J 7 bases; nucleotides not matched to a gene: 9. CDR3 sequence: CASSSRQGALGEAFF. The DNA for the CDR3 is TGTGCCAGCAGCTCCCGACAGGGGGCGCTTGGTGAAGCTTTCTTT.